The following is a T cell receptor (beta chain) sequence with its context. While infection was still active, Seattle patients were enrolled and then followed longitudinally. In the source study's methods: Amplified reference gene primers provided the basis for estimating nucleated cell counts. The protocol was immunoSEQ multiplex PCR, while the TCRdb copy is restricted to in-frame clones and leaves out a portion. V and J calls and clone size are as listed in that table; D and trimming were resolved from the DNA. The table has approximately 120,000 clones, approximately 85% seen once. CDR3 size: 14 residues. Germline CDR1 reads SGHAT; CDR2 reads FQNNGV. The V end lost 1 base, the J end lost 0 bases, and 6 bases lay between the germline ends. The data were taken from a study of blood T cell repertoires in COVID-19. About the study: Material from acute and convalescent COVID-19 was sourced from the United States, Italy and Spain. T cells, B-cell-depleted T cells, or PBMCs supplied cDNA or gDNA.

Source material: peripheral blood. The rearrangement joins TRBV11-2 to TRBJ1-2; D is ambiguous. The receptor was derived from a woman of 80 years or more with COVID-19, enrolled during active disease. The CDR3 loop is CASSLVQTNYGYTF. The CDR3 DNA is TGTGCCAGCAGCTTAGTACAAACTAACTATGGCTACACCTTC.